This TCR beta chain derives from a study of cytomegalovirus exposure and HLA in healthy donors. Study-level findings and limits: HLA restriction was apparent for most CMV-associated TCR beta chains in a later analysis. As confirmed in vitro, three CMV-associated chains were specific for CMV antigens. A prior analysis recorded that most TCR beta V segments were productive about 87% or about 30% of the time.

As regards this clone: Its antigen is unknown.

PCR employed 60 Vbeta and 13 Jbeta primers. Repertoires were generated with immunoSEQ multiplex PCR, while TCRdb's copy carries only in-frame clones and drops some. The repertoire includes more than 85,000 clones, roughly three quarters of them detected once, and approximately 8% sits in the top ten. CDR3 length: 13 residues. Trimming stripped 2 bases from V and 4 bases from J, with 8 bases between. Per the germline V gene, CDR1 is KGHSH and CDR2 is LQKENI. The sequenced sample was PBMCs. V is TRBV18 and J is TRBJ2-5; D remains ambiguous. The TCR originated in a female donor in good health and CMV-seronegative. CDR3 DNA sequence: TGTGCCAGCTCACCAGTAACGGGAGAGACCCAGTACTTC. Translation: CASSPVTGETQYF.